The following is a T cell receptor (beta chain) sequence with its context. This record belongs to a study of shared clonotypes between healthy human individuals. The V gene's germline CDR1 is MNHNS and CDR2 SASEGT. The length of the CDR3 is 15 residues. Unmatched junction bases numbered 10, after V lost 10 bases and J lost 4 bases. Method: immunoSEQ multiplex PCR; TCRdb's copy keeps in-frame clones and lacks some. The table has a few million clones, around 90% seen once. Sequenced input: naive CD4+ T cells sorted from blood. Subset of the sample: CD45RA+ positively selected. The chain links TRBV6-1 to TRBJ2-2; 9 bases match TRBD2. The source of this sequence is a man aged 18 to 35 in good health. This CDR3 is CATVRRGGTTGELFF. CDR3 coding DNA: TGTGCCACCGTTCGGCGGGGGGGAACCACCGGGGAGCTGTTTTTT.